A single T cell receptor (beta chain) is shown here with its context. The sample belongs to a study of human T cells and chemical hapten exposure. The V and J ends lost 5 bases and 3 bases respectively, with 14 bases between them. Germline V gene sequence: CDR1 SEHNR, CDR2 FQNEAQ (reference sequence). CDR3 length: 14 amino acids. Authors' methods: Samples ranged from roughly 23,224 to 690,600 TCRs, with a median of 95,638. TCRdb ran MiXCR on the RACE reads and lists one entry per CDR3 protein. It is TCRdb's table, rather than the study itself, that gives the V and J calls and clone size. The sample lists 75,000 to 80,000 distinct CDR3 sequences; about 9.2% were seen once. Time point denoted: healthy volunteer bleed at 6 weeks. Someone pulled total RNA out of unfractionated whole blood.

The receptor's source is a female donor in good health. Some clones in this sample may be carry-over from other donors' samples. Source material: whole blood. The chain joins TRBV7-9 to TRBJ2-7; no clear D. The CDR3 DNA reads TGTGCCAGCAGCCGGACGGGTGGAGACTACGAGCAGTACTTC. Protein product: CASSRTGGDYEQYF. Looking up the rest from reference TRBV7-9 and TRBJ2-7 gives the full variable domain: DTGVSQNPRHKITKRGQNVTFRCDPISEHNRLYWYRQTLGQGPEFLTYFQNEAQLEKSRLLSDRFSAERPKGSFSTLEIQRTEQGDSAMYLCASSRTGGDYEQYFGPGTRLTVT.